This T cell receptor (beta chain) was captured in a study of T cell changes during pregnancy in multiple sclerosis. Sequencing was performed with immunoSEQ multiplex PCR; in TCRdb, only in-frame clones are kept and a portion is missing. The table includes tens of thousands of clones, under 95% detected once. This CDR3 contains 15 residues. V lost 6 bases, J lost 0 bases, and 11 bases lay in between. Germline lookup yields CDR1 MDHEN and CDR2 SYDVKM. The clonotype originates from a female donor in good health, enrolled as a control in a pregnancy study. The V call is TRBV28, the J call TRBJ2-2, with D perhaps TRBD2 (5 bases). The specimen was peripheral blood, collected in the second trimester of pregnancy. CDR3: CASRPGMANTGELFF. CDR3 bases: TGTGCCAGCAGGCCGGGGATGGCGAACACCGGGGAGCTGTTTTTT.